The entry below gives a single TCR beta chain sequence along with its context. Per the original methods: Reference gene primer amplification yielded estimated nucleated cell counts. The protocol was immunoSEQ multiplex PCR, while the TCRdb copy is restricted to in-frame clones and leaves out a portion. V and J calls and clone size come straight from that table; D and trimming were deduced from the DNA. There are roughly 360,000 clones in the sample; 70% to 85% occur only once, and over 0.95% lies in the top ten. This sample was included in a study of blood T cell repertoires in COVID-19. Study at large: Acute and convalescent COVID-19 specimens originated in the United States, Italy and Spain. T cells, B-cell-depleted T cells, or PBMCs provided the cDNA or gDNA that served as material.

The TCR comes from a human donor with acute or convalescent COVID-19. The donor label of this sample is uncertain. Sample: peripheral blood.

The CDR3 DNA reads TGTGCCAGCCTACGACTAGCGGCCTCCTACGAGCAGTACTTC. It translates to CASLRLAASYEQYF. The rearrangement uses TRBV28 and TRBJ2-7; 9 positions match TRBD2. Germline lookup yields CDR1 MDHEN and CDR2 SYDVKM. V was clipped by 8 bases and J by 0 bases; unmatched bases: 5. The CDR3 totals 14 residues.